The 8 T cell receptor beta chains reported below all come from one sample, sequenced in a study of radiation and T cells in renal cell carcinoma. The assay was immunoSEQ multiplex PCR, and TCRdb's table has in-frame clones only and misses some. Of roughly 120,000 clones listed, 75% to 90% were seen once; the top ten hold approximately 2%. The time point here: blood 2 weeks post-SBRT. As to treatment: 15 Gy SBRT to primary tumor, nephrectomy 4 weeks later. The material sequenced was blood, taken from a patient whose treatment included radiotherapy and nephrectomy. All receptors derive from an older woman with renal cell carcinoma.

About this clone: Other DNA sequences in the sample encode the same CDR3. The genes are TRBV6-5 and TRBJ1-1, with a weak D call TRBD1 (5 bases). The CDR3 is 13 residues long. Germline CDR1 reads MNHEY; CDR2 reads SVGAGI. Trimming took 2 bases from V and 2 from J, leaving 6 bases between them. The CDR3 sequence: CASSYGGNTEAFF. CDR3 nucleotide sequence: TGTGCCAGCAGTTACGGGGGTAACACTGAAGCTTTCTTT.

This clone was seen a few times. The chain links TRBV2 to TRBJ1-4; 7 nucleotides match TRBD1. The CDR3 is 15 residues long. Germline-derived CDR1 and CDR2 are SNHLY and FYNNEI. The V gene end was trimmed by 6 bases and the J gene end by 5 bases; junction bases not matched to a gene: 9. Written as DNA, the CDR3 is TGTGCCAGCAGCGCTCCGGGACAGTTAAATGAAAAACTGTTTTTT. Amino acid sequence: CASSAPGQLNEKLFF.

The chain links TRBV9 to TRBJ1-3; D unclear. V was shortened by 2 bases and J by 2 bases, with 14 bases between the two germline ends. From germline, CDR1 is SGDLS and CDR2 YYNGEE. The CDR3 extends over 16 amino acids. The CDR3 region is CASSVLPSGPGNTIYF. CDR3 coding DNA: TGTGCCAGCAGCGTCTTACCGTCCGGACCTGGAAACACCATATATTTT.

The genes are TRBV6-5 and TRBJ2-1, with D possibly TRBD1 on 5 matching bases. The germline V gene encodes CDR1 MNHEY and CDR2 SVGAGI. The V end lost 8 bases, the J end lost 1 base, and 15 bases lay between the germline ends. The CDR3 covers 15 residues. The CDR3 region has the DNA TGTGCCAGCGGGCTTGGTACAGGTTCCTACAATGAGCAGTTCTTC. It translates to CASGLGTGSYNEQFF.

This chain connects TRBV21-1 to TRBJ2-7; the DNA was not compared with TRBD2, the D call given in the table. TRBV21-1 is classified as a pseudogene. This CDR3 comprises 15 residues. The CDR3 loop is CASSKVQRSSDEQYF. The CDR3 coding sequence is TGTGCCAGCAGCAAAGTCCAAAGGTCAAGCGACGAGCAGTACTTC.

V usage is TRBV5-4 and J usage is TRBJ1-1; TRBD1 might be the D (5 bases). CDR1 SGHNT and CDR2 YYREEE come from the germline V gene (reference sequence). Deletions cut 3 bases from V and 5 bases from J, with 11 bases between. The CDR3 has 13 residues. In nucleotides, the CDR3 is TGTGCCAGCAGCTGGCACGGGGGAACTGAAGCTTTCTTT. The encoded protein is CASSWHGGTEAFF.

CDR3 sequence reads: CASSKGQGDGGYTF. Written as DNA, the CDR3 is TGCGCCAGCAGCAAAGGACAGGGGGACGGTGGCTACACCTTC. J is TRBJ1-2 and V is TRBV5-1; TRBD1 aligns across 10 bases. V gave up 4 bases and J gave up 7 bases; unmatched junction bases: 7. The CDR3 covers 14 residues. Germline V gene sequence: CDR1 SGHRS, CDR2 YFSETQ.

The chain uses TRBV13 and TRBJ2-7, with 9 bases identical to TRBD1. The V segment lost 5 bases and the J segment 5 bases; nucleotides outside the gene matches: 10. The CDR3 totals 15 residues. From germline, CDR1 is PRHDT and CDR2 FYEKMQ (reference sequence). CDR3 coding DNA: TGTGCCAGCAGCCCCTGGACAGGGGAGAGTGACGAGCAGTACTTC. It codes for CASSPWTGESDEQYF.